This T cell receptor beta chain was sequenced during a study of cytomegalovirus exposure and HLA in healthy donors. In the study overall: Roughly 86 million unique TCRs from HLA-typed donors made up an early data release. The study's findings and limits: Prior analysis indicated that the majority of TCR beta V segments exhibited productivity approximately 87% or approximately 30% of the time. Roughly uniform depth of sequencing across donors was assumed in presence/absence analyses. The study had only CMV serostatus as immune exposure information.

Points on this clone: Its antigen is unknown.

The primer mix had 60 Vbeta and 13 Jbeta primers. Repertoires were generated with immunoSEQ multiplex PCR, while TCRdb's copy carries only in-frame clones and drops some. Of roughly 150,000 clones detected, about 81% appear once; the ten largest clones hold under 2%. Trimming shortened V by 3 bases and J by 10 bases, and 16 bases separated the two germline ends. Germline loops: CDR1 LNHDA, CDR2 SQIVND (reference sequence). The CDR3 runs to 14 residues. The TCR originated in a woman younger than 35 in good health and CMV-seronegative. V and J are TRBV19 and TRBJ2-1; TRBD2 might be the D (5 bases). Material for sequencing was PBMCs. CDR3 region: CASSMAAGSREQFF. CDR3 DNA sequence: TGTGCCAGTAGTATGGCGGCGGGTAGCAGGGAGCAGTTCTTC.